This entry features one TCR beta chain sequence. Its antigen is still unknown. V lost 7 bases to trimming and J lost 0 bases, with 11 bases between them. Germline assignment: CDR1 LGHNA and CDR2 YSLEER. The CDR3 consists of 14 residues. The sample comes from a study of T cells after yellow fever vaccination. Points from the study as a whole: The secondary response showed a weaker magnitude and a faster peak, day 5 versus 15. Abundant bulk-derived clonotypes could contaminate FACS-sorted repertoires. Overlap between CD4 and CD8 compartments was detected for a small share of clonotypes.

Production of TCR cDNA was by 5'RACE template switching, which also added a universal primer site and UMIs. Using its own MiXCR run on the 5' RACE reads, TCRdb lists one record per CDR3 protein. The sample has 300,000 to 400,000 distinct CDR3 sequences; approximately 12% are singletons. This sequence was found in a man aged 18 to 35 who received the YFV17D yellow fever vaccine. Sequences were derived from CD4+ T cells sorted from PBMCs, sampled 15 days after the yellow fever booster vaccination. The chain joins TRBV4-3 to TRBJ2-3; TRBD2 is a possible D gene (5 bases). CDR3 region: CASKRKRSTDTQYF. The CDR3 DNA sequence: TGCGCCAGCAAGAGGAAGCGGAGCACAGATACGCAGTATTTT.